Included here is one T cell receptor (beta chain) sequence, with context. The data were obtained in a study of T cell changes during pregnancy in multiple sclerosis. Libraries were prepared by immunoSEQ multiplex PCR; TCRdb keeps only in-frame clonotypes and omits some of them. This sample has some 18,000 clones; 85% to 90% occur once, and the top ten carry about 14%. Germline values: CDR1 SEHNR, CDR2 FQNEAQ (reference sequence). CDR3 length: 15 residues. V was cut by 6 bases and J by 6 bases, with 18 bases left in between. This TCR derives from a female donor in good health, enrolled as a control in a pregnancy study. This sequence joins TRBV7-9 and TRBJ2-1, with D possibly being TRBD1 (7 bases). The sample in question was CD8+ T cells from peripheral blood mononuclear cells, obtained in the third trimester of pregnancy. Written as DNA, the CDR3 is TGTGCCAGCAGTCGTGACAGGGAGGTTATCAATGAGCAGTTCTTC. Its translation is CASSRDREVINEQFF.